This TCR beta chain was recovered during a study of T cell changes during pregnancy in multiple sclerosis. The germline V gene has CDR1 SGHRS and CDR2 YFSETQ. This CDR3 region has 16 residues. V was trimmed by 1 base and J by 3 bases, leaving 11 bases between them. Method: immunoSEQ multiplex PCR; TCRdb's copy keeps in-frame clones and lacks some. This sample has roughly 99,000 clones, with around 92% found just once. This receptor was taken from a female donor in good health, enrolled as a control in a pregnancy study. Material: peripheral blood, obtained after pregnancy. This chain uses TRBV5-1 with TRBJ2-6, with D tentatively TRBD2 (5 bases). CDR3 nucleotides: TGCGCCAGCAGCTTGCCGGGCGGAGGTGGGGCCAACGTCCTGACTTTC. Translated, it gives CASSLPGGGGANVLTF.